The T cell receptor (beta chain) described here comes from a study of blood T cell repertoires in COVID-19. Study summary: COVID-19 samples collected from the United States, Italy and Spain covered acute and convalescent phases.

The method was immunoSEQ multiplex PCR; TCRdb's version includes in-frame clones alone and lacks a portion of them. The sample holds more than 90,000 clones; 85% are singletons and the top ten take 1.5% to 2%. Sequencing used peripheral blood. The receptor was derived from a woman between 65 and 79 years old with active or convalescent COVID-19.

The CDR3 loop reads CASSLWGGSSNTEAFF. The CDR3 DNA reads TGTGCCAGCAGCTTGTGGGGCGGCTCGTCGAACACTGAAGCTTTCTTT. The chain carries TRBV5-5 and TRBJ1-1; D possibly corresponds to TRBD1 (5 bases). Germline V gives CDR1 SGHKS, CDR2 YYEKEE (reference sequence). V shed 1 base and J shed 1 base, with 14 bases lying between them. The CDR3 spans 16 residues.